A selection of T cell receptor beta chains follows, all from one sample in a study of CD8+ T cells in alopecia areata. The assay was immunoSEQ multiplex PCR, and TCRdb's table has in-frame clones only and misses some. The sample has some 130,000 clones, about 57% seen once. This specimen was CD4+ T cells sorted from blood, taken at week 0. The receptor source for this set is a human donor with alopecia areata. Both conserved end residues are part of each CDR3. A D gene is named only where the DNA matches it firmly. A clone size is listed for some rows: how often the clone was seen (once, few, many), or a class if it is expanded.

CAISQNGETQYF	TGTGCCATCAGTCAGAATGGGGAGACCCAGTACTTC	.	many	TRBJ2-5	TRBV10-3
CASSARRQGNYGYTF	TGTGCCAGCAGCGCCCGAAGACAGGGAAACTATGGCTACACCTTC	TRBD1	few	TRBJ1-2	TRBV14
CASSLLAGGPQNTGELFF	TGCGCCAGCAGCTTGTTAGCGGGGGGACCCCAGAACACCGGGGAGCTGTTTTTT	TRBD2	.	TRBJ2-2	TRBV5-1
CAWSAGGDEQYF	TGTGCCTGGAGTGCGGGAGGGGACGAGCAGTACTTC	TRBD2	.	TRBJ2-7	TRBV30
CASRSDRFSYEQYF	TGTGCCAGCAGGTCGGACAGGTTCTCCTACGAGCAGTACTTC	TRBD1	.	TRBJ2-7	TRBV2
CASSLLRRRGIGSDTEETQYF	TGTGCCAGCAGTTTACTGAGGCGTCGGGGGATAGGATCAGATACTGAAGAGACCCAGTACTTC	.	.	TRBJ2-5	TRBV28
CASSLAGELAKNIQYF	TGTGCCAGCAGCTTGGCAGGGGAGCTAGCCAAAAACATTCAGTACTTC	.	.	TRBJ2-4	TRBV5-5
CASRDRGRDEKLFF	TGTGCCAGTAGGGATAGGGGGCGCGACGAAAAACTGTTTTTT	TRBD1	.	TRBJ1-4	TRBV19
CSVGRDRIQETQYF	TGCAGCGTTGGGCGGGACAGGATCCAAGAGACCCAGTACTTC	TRBD1	few	TRBJ2-5	TRBV29-1
CASSPGIGAGTDTQYF	TGTGCCAGCAGCCCCGGGATTGGGGCGGGAACAGATACGCAGTATTTT	.	few	TRBJ2-3	TRBV7-2